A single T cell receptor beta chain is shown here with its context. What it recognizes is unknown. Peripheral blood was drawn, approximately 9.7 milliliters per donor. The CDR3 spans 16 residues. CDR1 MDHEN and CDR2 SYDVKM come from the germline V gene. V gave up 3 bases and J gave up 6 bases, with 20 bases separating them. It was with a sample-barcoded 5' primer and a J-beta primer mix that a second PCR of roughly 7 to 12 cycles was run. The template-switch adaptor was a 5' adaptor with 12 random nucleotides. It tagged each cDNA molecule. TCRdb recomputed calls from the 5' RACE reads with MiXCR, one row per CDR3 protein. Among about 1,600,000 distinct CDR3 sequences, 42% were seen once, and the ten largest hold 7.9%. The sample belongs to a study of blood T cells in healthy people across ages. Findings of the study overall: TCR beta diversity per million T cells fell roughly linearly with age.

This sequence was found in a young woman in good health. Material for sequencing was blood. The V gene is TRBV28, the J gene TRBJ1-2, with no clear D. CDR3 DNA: TGTGCCAGCAGTTTTTTACGGGCAAGCTTTCTCAATGGCTACACCTTC. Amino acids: CASSFLRASFLNGYTF.